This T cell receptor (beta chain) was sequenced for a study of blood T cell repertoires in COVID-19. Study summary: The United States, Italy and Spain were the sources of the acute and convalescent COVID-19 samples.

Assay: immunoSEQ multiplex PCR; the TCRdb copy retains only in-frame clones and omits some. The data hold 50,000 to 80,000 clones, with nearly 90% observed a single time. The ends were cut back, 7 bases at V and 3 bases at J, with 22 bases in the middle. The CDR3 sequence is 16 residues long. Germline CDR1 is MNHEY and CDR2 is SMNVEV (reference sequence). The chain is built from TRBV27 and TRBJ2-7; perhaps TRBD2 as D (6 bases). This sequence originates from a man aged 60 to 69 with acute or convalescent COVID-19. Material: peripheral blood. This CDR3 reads CASNLSRERPYYEQYF. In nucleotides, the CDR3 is TGTGCCAGCAATCTTTCGCGGGAACGGCCGTACTACGAGCAGTACTTC.